This T cell receptor (beta chain) came from a study of CD8+CD57+ T cells in acquired aplastic anemia. The V gene's germline CDR1 is SGHVS and CDR2 FQNEAQ. The CDR3 length is 17 residues. V shed 0 bases and J shed 0 bases, with 15 bases lying between them. All sequencing subjects had displayed CD8+CD57+ cell expansion on flow cytometry. Genomic DNA provided the template from which TCR beta VDJ and CDR3 profiles were obtained. One entry per CDR3 protein results from TCRdb running MiXCR on the reads. This sample carries about 160,000 distinct CDR3 sequences, around half of them seen once, and the ten largest clones take about 3%.

The rearrangement joins TRBV7-8 to TRBJ2-7; a possible D gene is TRBD1 (5 bases). The specimen was sorted CD4+, CD8+, or CD8+CD57+ T cells (not recorded which) from PBMCs. This TCR was recovered from a human donor with aplastic anemia. CDR3 in DNA: TGTGCCAGCAGCTTAGCGGTGACAGCCGAGAGCTCCTACGAGCAGTACTTC. Protein product: CASSLAVTAESSYEQYF.